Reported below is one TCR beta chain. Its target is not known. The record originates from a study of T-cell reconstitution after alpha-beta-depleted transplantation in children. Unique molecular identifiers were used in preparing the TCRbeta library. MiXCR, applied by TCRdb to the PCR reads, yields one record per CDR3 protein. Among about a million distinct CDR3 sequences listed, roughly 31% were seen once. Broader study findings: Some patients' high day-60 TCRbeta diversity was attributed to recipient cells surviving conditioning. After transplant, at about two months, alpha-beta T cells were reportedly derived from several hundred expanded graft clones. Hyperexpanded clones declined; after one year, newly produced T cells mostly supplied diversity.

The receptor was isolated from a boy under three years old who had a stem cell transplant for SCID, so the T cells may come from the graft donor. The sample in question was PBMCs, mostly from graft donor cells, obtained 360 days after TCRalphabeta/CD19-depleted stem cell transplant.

CDR3 DNA sequence: TGTGCCAGCAGCCCCGAAGCGGCGCGTTTTGCAGTTGCGCAGTATTTT. This gives the protein CASSPEAARFAVAQYF. The rearrangement links TRBV9 to TRBJ2-3, with D perhaps matching TRBD2 (5 bases). Germline assignment: CDR1 SGDLS and CDR2 YYNGEE. The CDR3 runs to 16 residues. Trimming stripped 4 bases from V and 10 bases from J, with 25 bases between.